The 2 T cell receptor beta chains below all came from one sample that was sequenced in a study of graft-versus-host responses after intestinal transplantation. Lamina propria and intraepithelial lymphocytes were released by processing graft tissue. TCRdb's copy holds only in-frame clones and misses some; the assay was immunoSEQ multiplex PCR. The sample yields thousands of clones, about 84% seen once. The source was ileum tissue, collected roughly 19 weeks after transplant. The receptors here all came from a human patient who received an intestinal transplant, so some T cells may come from the graft donor.

The V call is TRBV30, the J call TRBJ2-5; weak D call: TRBD2 (5 bases). V was clipped by 2 bases and J by 5 bases, with 15 bases between them. CDR1 GTSNPN and CDR2 SVGIG come from the germline V gene (reference sequence). The CDR3 is 14 amino acids. The CDR3 DNA follows: TGTGCCTGGAGTCTCGGCGGGCCCCGGGAGACCCAGTACTTC. This sequence encodes CAWSLGGPRETQYF.

J is TRBJ1-6 and V is TRBV6-1; D gene unclear. Trimming stripped 5 bases from V and 1 base from J, with 9 bases between. Germline V gene data show CDR1 as MNHNS and CDR2 as SASEGT. The CDR3 is 15 residues long. The CDR3 bases are TGTGCCAGCAGTACCCGACAATCCTATAATTCACCCCTCCACTTT. Encoded protein: CASSTRQSYNSPLHF.